Following are 18 T cell receptor beta chains from one sample sequenced in a study of T cells in Graves' hyperthyroidism and ophthalmopathy. Researchers amplified the TCR beta CDR3 regions from RNA transcripts. The study used the HTBI primer set for a first-round RT-PCR of the TCR CDR3. TCRdb fed the multiplex PCR reads into MiXCR, producing one record per CDR3 protein. The sample shows about 540,000 distinct CDR3 sequences, about 43% of them seen only once. The sample consisted of peripheral blood or thyroid tissue (not recorded which). The receptors were sampled from a woman under 30 with Graves' hyperthyroidism.

This clonotype was counted ten times or more. This chain joins TRBV12-3 or TRBV12-4 and TRBJ2-7, with D maybe TRBD2 (7 bases). V was cut by 6 bases and J by 3 bases, with 18 bases left in between. The CDR3 sequence is 15 residues long. Written as DNA, the CDR3 is TGTGCCAGCAGCTATCCGTCGGGGGGCAACTACGAGCAGTACTTC. The encoded protein is CASSYPSGGNYEQYF.

As to this clonotype: Given a much more abundant clone one base away, this may be a read error. The chain employs TRBV30 and TRBJ1-6; 10 bases agree with TRBD1. The germline CDR1 and CDR2 sequences are GTSNPN and SVGIG (reference sequence). This CDR3 comprises 15 residues. The CDR3: CAWGVRDRGVSPLHF. As DNA, the CDR3 is TGTGCCTGGGGTGTACGGGACAGGGGAGTCTCACCCCTCCACTTT. Full variable domain (remainder filled in from reference TRBV30 and TRBJ1-6): SQTIHQWPATLVQPVGSPLSLECTVEGTSNPNLYWYRQAAGRGLQLLFYSVGIGQISSEVPQNLSASRPQDRQFILSSKKLLLSDSGFYLCAWGVRDRGVSPLHFGNGTRLTVT.

Ten or more counts support this clonotype. CDR3 in DNA: TGCGCCAGCAGCTTGATTGTGACTAGCGGGAGGTCCTACGAGCAGTACTTC. Its translation is CASSLIVTSGRSYEQYF. The chain joins TRBV5-1 to TRBJ2-7, with 13 bases aligning to TRBD2. Germline loops: CDR1 SGHRS, CDR2 YFSETQ. J lost 1 base, V lost 1 base, and 5 bases had no gene match. This CDR3 is built from 17 residues.

This clonotype appeared a few times. This chain connects TRBV24-1 to TRBJ2-1, with 12 bases matching TRBD2. V was clipped by 0 bases and J by 8 bases; unmatched bases: 4. CDR1 and CDR2 from the germline V gene are KGHDR and SFDVKD. CDR3 length: 16 amino acids. CDR3 protein: CATSDLALAGGHEQFF. The CDR3 DNA sequence: TGTGCCACCAGTGATTTGGCACTAGCGGGAGGACATGAGCAGTTCTTC.

At least ten counts were recorded for this clonotype. The chain recombines TRBV20-1 with TRBJ1-2; TRBD1 might be the D (6 bases). Germline values: CDR1 DFQATT, CDR2 SNEGSKA (reference sequence). The V end was cut by 5 bases, the J end by 0 bases, with 10 bases between. The CDR3 runs 13 residues. In nucleotides, the CDR3 is TGCAGTGCTGAAAACAGGGCTAACTATGGCTACACCTTC. Its protein is CSAENRANYGYTF.

This clonotype showed up many times. V is TRBV2 and J is TRBJ1-5, with no clear D. CDR1 is SNHLY and CDR2 is FYNNEI in the germline V gene. V lost 1 base, J lost 9 bases, and 7 bases lay in between. This CDR3 is 12 amino acids long. CDR3 bases: TGTGCCAGCAGTGAAGGGGCGTGGCCCCAGCATTTT. This gives the protein CASSEGAWPQHF.

As concerns this clonotype: This could be a read error, since a much larger clone is one nucleotide away. The chain recombines TRBV11-3 with TRBJ1-1; D not resolved. The CDR3 runs to 14 residues. CDR1 SGHNT and CDR2 YENEEA come from the germline V gene. The CDR3 sequence: CASSPRLYDTEASF. In DNA, the CDR3 is TGTGCCAGCAGCCCCCGGCTTTACGACACTGAAGCTTCCTTT. The variable domain in full, with the rest retrieved from reference TRBV11-3 and TRBJ1-1, is EAGVVQSPRYKIIEKKQPVAFWCNPISGHNTLYWYLQNLGQGPELLIRYENEEAVDDSQLPKDRFSAERLKGVDSTLKIQPAELGDSAVYLCASSPRLYDTEASFGQGTRLTVV.

This clonotype was seen ten or more times. CDR3 residues: CASSFGLAVQETQYF. DNA of the CDR3: TGTGCCAGCAGCTTTGGGCTAGCGGTCCAAGAGACCCAGTACTTC. The chain carries TRBV11-3 and TRBJ2-5; TRBD2 matches at 7 bases. This CDR3 has 15 residues. The ends lost 3 bases at V and 1 base at J; junction bases unmatched: 5. Germline V gives CDR1 SGHNT, CDR2 YENEEA.

CDR3 DNA sequence: TGTGCCAGCAGCCATAGCGGAGAGGGTAATGAGCAGTTCTTC. It is translated as CASSHSGEGNEQFF. The chain recombines TRBV6-4 with TRBJ2-1; maybe TRBD2 (6 bases). V gave up 6 bases and J gave up 7 bases, with 16 bases separating them. Germline lookup yields CDR1 MRHNA and CDR2 SNTAGT. The CDR3 consists of 14 residues.

This clonotype has ten or more counts. The chain is built from TRBV20-1 and TRBJ2-7; D not certain. Trimming pared 3 bases from V and 3 bases from J, leaving 15 bases between. Germline V gene sequence: CDR1 DFQATT, CDR2 SNEGSKA (reference sequence). This CDR3 is 14 amino acids long. The CDR3 region has the DNA TGCAGTGCTAGCTCGGCGGTCCGGTACTACGAGCAGTACTTC. Its translation: CSASSAVRYYEQYF.

This clonotype showed up just once. One junction end disagrees with the germline gene, perhaps due to a read error. The chain uses TRBV7-9 and TRBJ2-3, with D possibly TRBD1 on 6 matching bases. Per germline, CDR1 SEHNR and CDR2 FQNEAQ (reference sequence). The CDR3 has 13 residues. The CDR3 coding sequence is TGTGCCCGCAGCATACAGGGTCCAGATACGCAGTATTTT. Amino acid sequence: CARSIQGPDTQYF.

The CDR3 bases are TGTGCCAGCAGTGTTAGGGAATTGGCTGAAGCTTTCTTT. It encodes CASSVRELAEAFF. The chain combines TRBV2 with TRBJ1-1; D is undetermined. The germline V gene encodes CDR1 SNHLY and CDR2 FYNNEI. This CDR3 is built from 13 residues. V was cut by 4 bases and J by 6 bases, with 12 bases left in between.

This clonotype was picked up a small number of times. The chain couples TRBV18 to TRBJ2-1; D may be TRBD2 (6 bases). The V end lost 3 bases, the J end lost 11 bases, and 11 bases lay between the germline ends. This CDR3 has 12 amino acids. CDR1 KGHSH and CDR2 LQKENI come from the germline V gene. The CDR3 region is CASSPDTSKQFF. Here the CDR3 DNA reads TGTGCCAGCTCACCGGACACTAGCAAGCAGTTCTTC.

This clonotype was counted ten times or more. The chain carries TRBV9 and TRBJ2-5, with D possibly TRBD1 on 6 matching bases. Trimming pared 3 bases from V and 0 bases from J, leaving 9 bases between. In germline, CDR1 is SGDLS, CDR2 YYNGEE. This CDR3 is 14 amino acids long. CDR3: CASSAGQNQETQYF. CDR3 DNA: TGTGCCAGCAGCGCTGGACAGAACCAAGAGACCCAGTACTTC.

This clonotype was seen a single time. A much larger clone differs by one base, so this may be a read error. V usage is TRBV4-3 and J usage is TRBJ2-7, with 9 bases fitting TRBD2. The CDR3 contains 16 residues. Germline V gene data show CDR1 as LGHNA and CDR2 as YSLEER. Written as DNA, the CDR3 is TGCGCCAGCAGCCAAGAACCTAGCGGGGTAACGTACGAGCGGTACTTC. It is translated as CASSQEPSGVTYERYF.

This clonotype was counted ten times or more. V and J are TRBV4-3 and TRBJ2-5; D is unresolved. CDR3 length: 16 residues. V lost 4 bases to trimming and J lost 5 bases, with 20 bases between them. Germline V lookup: CDR1 LGHNA, CDR2 YSLEER. The CDR3 sequence is CASSLTSVSGLETQYF. DNA for the CDR3: TGCGCCAGCAGCCTTACCTCTGTTTCGGGTTTGGAGACCCAGTACTTC.

This clonotype appeared many times. The V call is TRBV15, the J call TRBJ2-7, with TRBD2 identical over 10 bases. The V segment lost 5 bases and the J segment 1 base; nucleotides outside the gene matches: 8. This CDR3 has 16 amino acids. CDR1 LNHNV and CDR2 YYDKDF come from the germline V gene (reference sequence). Written as DNA, the CDR3 is TGTGCCACCAGCCGGTTCAAGGGACTAGCGTCCTACGAGCAGTACTTC. Translating it yields CATSRFKGLASYEQYF.

This chain links TRBV29-1 with TRBJ2-7; 9 bases line up with TRBD1. Unmatched junction bases numbered 2, after V lost 1 base and J lost 4 bases. Germline V gene sequence: CDR1 SQVTM, CDR2 ANQGSEA. This CDR3 region has 13 residues. CDR3 sequence: CSVEGTGAYEQYF. In DNA, the CDR3 is TGCAGCGTTGAAGGGACAGGGGCATACGAGCAGTACTTC.